What follows are 18 T cell receptor beta chains derived from one specimen sequenced in a study of beta chain features in type 1 diabetes. Regarding the study as a whole: Shortening that was moderate but significant affected the TCRB CDR3s of Type 1 diabetes patients in all four CD4+ subsets.

Their cognate antigens are unknown. The authors reverse transcribed all of the isolated RNA, so sequencing captured expressed TCRB transcripts. Assay: immunoSEQ multiplex PCR; the TCRdb copy retains only in-frame clones and omits some. Of 640,000 or so clones in the sample, around 15% are singletons; the top ten hold about 0.02%. Sequenced: naive CD4+ T cells from blood. The receptors shown here come from a man aged 18 to 30 with type 1 diabetes.

The chain is built from TRBV6-5 and TRBJ2-6; the D is unclear. The CDR3 is 14 amino acids. The germline CDR1 and CDR2 sequences are MNHEY and SVGAGI. The germline V and J ends were trimmed by 5 bases and 0 bases, with 5 bases remaining between them. As DNA, the CDR3 is TGTGCCAGCAGTGAGTTCTCTGGGGCCAACGTCCTGACTTTC. It encodes CASSEFSGANVLTF.

This clone was detected a few times. The rearrangement joins TRBV5-1 to TRBJ2-1, with D possibly TRBD2 on 5 matching bases. The CDR3 contains 13 residues. In germline, CDR1 is SGHRS, CDR2 YFSETQ. Trimming removed 4 bases from V and 9 bases from J, with 14 bases in between. The CDR3 nucleotides are TGCGCCAGCAGCACCGACTATCGGGGTGAGCAGTTCTTC. Its protein product is CASSTDYRGEQFF.

This clone has a handful of counts. The chain links TRBV5-1 to TRBJ2-6; D remains unclear. V lost 1 base and J lost 0, with 11 bases in between. The CDR3 runs 17 residues. Germline CDR1 reads SGHRS; CDR2 reads YFSETQ. This CDR3 is CASSLYAGTSGANVLTF. The CDR3 DNA sequence: TGCGCCAGCAGCTTGTATGCAGGCACCTCTGGGGCCAACGTCCTGACTTTC.

DNA for the CDR3: TGTGCCTGGAAGCGCCTGCGGCGGGGAGTTAATGGCTACACCTTC. This gives the protein CAWKRLRRGVNGYTF. The chain uses TRBV30 and TRBJ1-2; D not certain. Per germline, CDR1 GTSNPN and CDR2 SVGIG (reference sequence). The V end was cut by 4 bases, the J end by 6 bases, with 21 bases between. The CDR3 runs 15 residues.

This clone was picked up a small number of times. The chain combines TRBV2 with TRBJ1-4; D unclear. From germline, CDR1 is SNHLY and CDR2 FYNNEI. CDR3 length: 16 amino acids. V dropped 4 bases and J dropped 0 bases, with 12 bases sitting between them. This CDR3 is CASSARSRATNEKLFF. The CDR3 DNA reads as TGTGCCAGCAGTGCCCGGTCAAGAGCAACTAATGAAAAACTGTTTTTT. Filled out from reference TRBV2 and TRBJ1-4, the complete variable domain reads EPEVTQTPSHQVTQMGQEVILRCVPISNHLYFYWYRQILGQKVEFLVSFYNNEISEKSEIFDDQFSVERPDGSNFTLKIRSTKLEDSAMYFCASSARSRATNEKLFFGSGTQLSVL.

This clone was observed a handful of times. The chain couples TRBV7-3 to TRBJ1-3, with D possibly being TRBD1 (6 bases). V was shortened by 5 bases and J by 0 bases, with 8 bases between the two germline ends. Per germline, CDR1 SGHTA and CDR2 FQGTGA. The CDR3 length is 14 residues. CDR3 DNA: TGTGCCAGCAGCGAACAGGGCTCTGGAAACACCATATATTTT. Translation gives CASSEQGSGNTIYF.

This clone turned up a few times. The V and J genes are TRBV5-1 and TRBJ1-2; D not certain. Germline assignment: CDR1 SGHRS and CDR2 YFSETQ. The CDR3 totals 13 residues. Between the trimmed V and J ends, which lost 4 bases and 8 bases, there was a span of 15 bases. CDR3 nucleotides: TGCGCCAGCAGCCTTCTGGTGGGAAAAGGCTACACCTTC. Translated, it gives CASSLLVGKGYTF.

This chain uses TRBV30 with TRBJ1-1, with a weak D call TRBD1 (6 bases). Trimming cost V 3 bases and J 7 bases, with 12 bases left between them. The V gene's germline CDR1 is GTSNPN and CDR2 SVGIG (reference sequence). The CDR3 has 12 residues. CDR3: CAWRRQDIEAFF. CDR3 coding DNA: TGTGCCTGGAGGCGACAGGATATTGAAGCTTTCTTT.

The chain combines TRBV5-1 with TRBJ2-7, with 10 nucleotides matching TRBD1. The CDR3 contains 16 residues. Trimming cost V 0 bases and J 3 bases; bases outside gene matches: 6. Germline V gene data show CDR1 as SGHRS and CDR2 as YFSETQ. The CDR3 loop reads CASSLAPGQGNYEQYF. DNA for the CDR3: TGCGCCAGCAGCTTGGCCCCGGGACAGGGGAACTACGAGCAGTACTTC.

This clone was detected a few times. The chain combines TRBV30 with TRBJ1-6; 9 bases line up with TRBD1. Germline CDR1 GTSNPN, CDR2 SVGIG (reference sequence). With 3 bases clipped from V and 7 bases from J, the junction kept 10 bases outside the gene matches. The CDR3 runs 16 residues. The CDR3 DNA reads as TGTGCCTGGAGAGGTCCCGGGACAGGGTTCAATTCACCCCTCCACTTT. This translates into CAWRGPGTGFNSPLHF.

This clone has a handful of counts. This sequence joins TRBV30 and TRBJ1-1; 10 positions agree with TRBD1. J gave up 7 bases and V 3 bases, and 8 bases lay outside the gene matches. The CDR3 covers 14 residues. CDR1 is GTSNPN and CDR2 is SVGIG in the germline V gene (reference sequence). CDR3 coding DNA: TGTGCCTGGAGGGGGACAGGGGAGTTCGGTGAAGCTTTCTTT. This translates into CAWRGTGEFGEAFF.

This clone was observed a few times. The CDR3 region is CASSLPTSTDTQYF. The CDR3 coding sequence is TGCGCCAGCAGCTTACCTACTAGCACAGATACGCAGTATTTT. The chain links TRBV5-1 to TRBJ2-3; D is ambiguous. V lost 2 bases and J lost 0, with 7 bases in between. The CDR3 extends over 14 amino acids. Germline V gene sequence: CDR1 SGHRS, CDR2 YFSETQ.

The chain links TRBV7-2 to TRBJ1-2, with D uncertain. The V end lost 3 bases, the J end lost 4 bases, and 9 bases lay between the germline ends. This CDR3 region has 13 residues. Germline assignment: CDR1 SGHTA and CDR2 FQGNSA. The CDR3 protein is CASSFPGSYGYTF. CDR3 in DNA: TGTGCCAGCAGCTTTCCCGGGAGCTATGGCTACACCTTC.

This rearrangement joins TRBV14 to TRBJ1-2; D remains ambiguous. The ends were cut back, 0 bases at V and 8 bases at J, with 7 bases in the middle. The CDR3 consists of 12 residues. Germline V CDR1 and CDR2: SGHDN, FVKESK. CDR3: CASSQDRFGYTF. The CDR3 bases are TGTGCCAGCAGCCAAGATAGGTTCGGCTACACCTTC.

The table lists this clone with a few counts. V gene TRBV12-5 combines with J gene TRBJ1-2, with 10 bases aligning to TRBD1. CDR3 length equals 16 residues. Trimming took 0 bases from V and 3 from J; bases not matched to a gene: 4. Germline loops: CDR1 LGHNT, CDR2 FRNRAP. CDR3 nucleotides: TGTGCTAGTGGTTTGGTATCCGGGACAGGGGACTATGGCTACACCTTC. Its translation is CASGLVSGTGDYGYTF.

The chain is built from TRBV7-7 and TRBJ2-3; possible D gene TRBD1, 5 bases. CDR3 length: 17 amino acids. Trimming shortened V by 1 base and J by 1 base, and 15 bases separated the two germline ends. CDR1 is SSHAT and CDR2 is FNYEAQ in the germline V gene (reference sequence). CDR3 sequence: CASSLGTNRPGTDTQYF. DNA of the CDR3: TGTGCCAGCAGCTTAGGGACCAACAGGCCCGGCACAGATACGCAGTATTTT. Full variable domain (missing parts from reference TRBV7-7 and TRBJ2-3): GAGVSQSPRYKVTKRGQDVTLRCDPISSHATLYWYQQALGQGPEFLTYFNYEAQPDKSGLPSDRFSAERPEGSISTLTIQRTEQRDSAMYRCASSLGTNRPGTDTQYFGPGTRLTVL.

Concerning this clone itself: The same CDR3 can be traced to other DNA sequences in this sample. J is TRBJ2-7 and V is TRBV7-9; TRBD1 might be the D (6 bases). The germline V and J ends were trimmed by 1 base and 5 bases, with 6 bases remaining between them. This CDR3 comprises 12 residues. Looked up from germline, CDR1 is SEHNR and CDR2 is FQNEAQ (reference sequence). This CDR3 reads CASSLEGDEQYF. For the CDR3, the DNA is TGTGCCAGCAGCTTAGAGGGGGACGAGCAGTACTTC.

This clone appeared a few times. This rearrangement joins TRBV30 to TRBJ1-2, with D tentatively TRBD1 (6 bases). The CDR3 consists of 14 residues. Germline loops: CDR1 GTSNPN, CDR2 SVGIG (reference sequence). Trimming stripped 1 base from V and 4 bases from J, with 13 bases between. The CDR3: CAWSDTGQLYGYTF. The CDR3 DNA reads TGTGCCTGGAGTGACACCGGACAGCTCTATGGCTACACCTTC.